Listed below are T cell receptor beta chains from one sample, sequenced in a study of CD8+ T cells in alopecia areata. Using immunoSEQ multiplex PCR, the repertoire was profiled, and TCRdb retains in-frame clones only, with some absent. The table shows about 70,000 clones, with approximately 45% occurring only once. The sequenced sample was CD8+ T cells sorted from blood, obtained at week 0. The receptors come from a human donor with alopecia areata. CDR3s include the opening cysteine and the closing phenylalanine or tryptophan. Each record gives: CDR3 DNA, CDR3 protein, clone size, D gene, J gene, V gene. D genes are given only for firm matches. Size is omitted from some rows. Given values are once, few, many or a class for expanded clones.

CDR3 DNA: TGTGCCTGCCGGGACAGGCTTTACGAGCAGTACTTC; CDR3 protein: CACRDRLYEQYF; clone size: -; D gene: TRBD1; J gene: TRBJ2-7; V gene: TRBV6-5
CDR3 DNA: TGTGCCACCAGCAGAGAGGGACTAGGGAGTAATGAGCAGTTCTTC; CDR3 protein: CATSREGLGSNEQFF; clone size: -; D gene: TRBD2; J gene: TRBJ2-1; V gene: TRBV15
CDR3 DNA: TGCGCCAGCAGCTTTCGTGGGGAGAGCTACGAGCAGTACTTC; CDR3 protein: CASSFRGESYEQYF; clone size: -; D gene: -; J gene: TRBJ2-7; V gene: TRBV5-1
CDR3 DNA: TGCAGCCCCCGCTCACTGGGGGATAGCTCCTACAATGAGCAGTTCTTC; CDR3 protein: CSPRSLGDSSYNEQFF; clone size: -; D gene: -; J gene: TRBJ2-1; V gene: TRBV29-1
CDR3 DNA: TGCGCCAGCAGCCAGATCTCTAGACAGCTCTATGGCTACACCTTC; CDR3 protein: CASSQISRQLYGYTF; clone size: -; D gene: -; J gene: TRBJ1-2; V gene: TRBV4-1
CDR3 DNA: TGCAGCGTTGAGACGCGGACCCCCCCCTACGAGCAGTACTTC; CDR3 protein: CSVETRTPPYEQYF; clone size: -; D gene: -; J gene: TRBJ2-7; V gene: TRBV29-1
CDR3 DNA: TGTGCCAGCAGCCTAGGGACTAGCGCGGACAATGAGCAGTTCTTC; CDR3 protein: CASSLGTSADNEQFF; clone size: -; D gene: TRBD2; J gene: TRBJ2-1; V gene: TRBV7-6
CDR3 DNA: TGCGCCAGCAGCGAGGACAGGGGGCCCTCCTACGAGCAGTACTTC; CDR3 protein: CASSEDRGPSYEQYF; clone size: few; D gene: TRBD1; J gene: TRBJ2-7; V gene: TRBV5-1
CDR3 DNA: TGTGCCAGCAGTGGGGGATCGGAGACCCAGTACTTC; CDR3 protein: CASSGGSETQYF; clone size: -; D gene: -; J gene: TRBJ2-5; V gene: TRBV25-1
CDR3 DNA: TGCGCCAGCAGCCCACAGGGCACCAGCTCTGGGGCCAACGTCCTGACTTTC; CDR3 protein: CASSPQGTSSGANVLTF; clone size: -; D gene: -; J gene: TRBJ2-6; V gene: TRBV4-1